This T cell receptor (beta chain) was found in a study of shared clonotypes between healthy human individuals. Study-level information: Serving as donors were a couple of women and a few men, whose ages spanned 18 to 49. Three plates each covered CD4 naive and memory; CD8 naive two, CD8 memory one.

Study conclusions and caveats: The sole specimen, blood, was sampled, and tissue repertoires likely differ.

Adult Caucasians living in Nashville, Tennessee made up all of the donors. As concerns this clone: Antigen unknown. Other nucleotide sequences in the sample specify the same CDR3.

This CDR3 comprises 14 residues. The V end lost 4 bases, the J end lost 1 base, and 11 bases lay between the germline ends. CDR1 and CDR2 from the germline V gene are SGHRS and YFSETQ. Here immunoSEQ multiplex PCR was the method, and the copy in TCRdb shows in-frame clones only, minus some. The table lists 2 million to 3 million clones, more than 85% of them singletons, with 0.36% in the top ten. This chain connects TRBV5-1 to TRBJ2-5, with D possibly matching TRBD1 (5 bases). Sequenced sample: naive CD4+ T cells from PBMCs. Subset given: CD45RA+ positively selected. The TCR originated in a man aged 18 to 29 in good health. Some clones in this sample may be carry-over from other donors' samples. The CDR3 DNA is TGCGCCAGCAGCCTCACAGGTTTCCAAGAGACCCAGTACTTC. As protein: CASSLTGFQETQYF.